The sequence of this T cell receptor beta chain was determined in a study of T cell repertoires in cytomegalovirus infection. Study-wide context: Matching HLA type, along with CMV infection, was indicated by public TCR beta signatures. General observations from the study: Carriage of CMV together with the relevant HLA was identifiable through cumulative public TCR beta family frequency. Dominant in the ex vivo response were TCR beta clonotypes restricted by HLA-C and specific for CMV.

About this clonotype: Its target is unknown.

This CDR3 has 11 amino acids. V lost 1 base and J lost 9, with 3 bases in between. Each CDR3 protein gets one entry after TCRdb re-called the reads with MiXCR. The sample records 310,000 or so distinct CDR3 sequences, 20% to 30% being singletons. The source material was PBMCs. The V call is TRBV12-3 or TRBV12-4, the J call TRBJ1-4; D is ambiguous. This clonotype originated in a human donor in good health (CMV status not recorded). Some clones in this sample may be carry-over from other donors' samples. The CDR3 DNA sequence: TGTGCCAGCAGTTTAGGGAAAAAACTGTTTTTT. This codes for CASSLGKKLFF.